The entry that follows covers one T cell receptor (beta chain) sequence. These data are taken from a study of blood T cell repertoires in COVID-19. Profiling relied on immunoSEQ multiplex PCR, and the TCRdb table lists in-frame clones only, not all of them. This table has around 270,000 clones, roughly 84% appearing once. Unmatched junction bases numbered 14, after V lost 6 bases and J lost 4 bases. Germline V gene data show CDR1 as SQVTM and CDR2 as ANQGSEA. This CDR3 is built from 15 residues. V is TRBV29-1 and J is TRBJ1-1, with 7 bases identical to TRBD1. The sequenced sample consisted of peripheral blood. The receptor was derived from a woman aged 40 to 55 who had recovered from COVID-19. The CDR3 reads CSVAGQAGGSTEAFF. CDR3 sequence (DNA): TGCAGCGTCGCCGGACAGGCAGGGGGTAGCACTGAAGCTTTCTTT.